This T cell receptor beta chain was retrieved from a study of cytomegalovirus exposure and HLA in healthy donors (dated by TCRdb to about 2017). Some background on the complete study: An earlier analysis of several hundred of the donors reported 276 Gb of sequence data and 117 million unique TCR beta sequences obtained from about 179 million T cells. Roughly 300 gigabases of sequencing data and 80 million or so unique TCR sequences were included in an early release covering several hundred HLA-typed donors. Of the approximately 400 genotyped donors, more than 75% were placed in the genetic ancestry cluster associated with self-reported Caucasian donors. The study was designed to test whether signatures of past pathogen exposure could be identified by cataloging public T cell receptors. The study used immunosequencing to profile the T cell repertoires of 600 to 850 subjects and linked those repertoires to cytomegalovirus serostatus. Along with the approximately 700-subject first cohort, a separate validation cohort of approximately 110 different subjects was used. To predict cytomegalovirus infection status, the study brought together high-throughput TCR immunosequencing, statistical association of individual TCRs with disease status, and machine learning. A later analysis re-analyzed previously published TCR beta repertoires from 550 to 700 donors and added high-resolution HLA genotyping to study TCR occurrence patterns. Rather than using new phenotypic data, the later analysis identified candidate immune exposures from TCR beta sequences and from how often those sequences occurred across donors. To decide whether each TCR beta V gene segment behaved as functional or pseudogenic, an earlier analysis of some 600 of the donors relied on high-throughput TCR beta sequencing. Alongside the repertoire data, information on donor age, sex, ethnicity and CMV serostatus was compiled. Genome-wide SNP genotypes for about three fifths of the roughly 670 donors were used in a later genetic analysis, which treated that subset as a discovery cohort. All discovery cohort repertoires had been generated using a single sequencing platform. HLA typing covered class I and class II loci at four-digit resolution. The number of typed donors differed by locus: about 620-640 for A, B, C, DRB1 and DQB1; 522 for DQA1; around 580 for DPA1; and 400 to 480 for DPB1. Four or five DR-DQ haplotypes were treated as single units for association and clustering because of strong linkage in the cohort. Across 398 genotyped donors of the cohort, an average of about 240,000 unique TCR beta nucleotide sequences per donor were sequenced, and 15% to 20% of those sequences were non-productive. What the work shows at the level of the full study, not this receptor alone: A later analysis associated about 16,000 TCR beta sequences with specific HLA alleles at a false discovery rate of 0.05. The cohort was sequenced for TCR beta chains only, and without alpha or paired-chain data the features that could be detected were limited. Because the 87-base-pair reads could not distinguish some IMGT-functional V segments, including TRBV6-2 and TRBV6-3, those segments were excluded. In both the original and validation cohorts, the classifier was reported to diagnose cytomegalovirus status with high specificity and sensitivity. Sequencing depth was assumed to be roughly uniform across donors in the presence/absence analyses, though that assumption may not hold. Strong co-occurrence of HLA alleles, especially DR and DQ, made assigning TCR associations to individual alleles difficult. Broadly in line with IMGT annotations, most TCR beta V segments showed up in productive rearrangements about 90% or about 30% of the time in an earlier analysis of some 590 of the donors. Some 15 rarely observed V segments, including chromosome 9 orphons, were excluded from the earlier analysis of some 590 of the donors because counts were too low. A further reported finding was that TCR beta sequences accurately predicted the HLA-A and HLA-B alleles for most subjects in the first cohort. A later genetic analysis associated a missense DCLRE1C variant with V-gene and J-gene trimming of TCR beta chains, and an independent cohort replicated the association. The study listed 164 TCR beta chains as associated with cytomegalovirus. The only immune exposure information available for the cohort was CMV serostatus. According to the authors, the approach could potentially be generalized to other disease states and immunological phenotypes. Because some donors lacked HLA typing at each locus, the association tests relied only on the typed subset. Most CMV-associated TCR beta chains appeared to be HLA-restricted in a later analysis, and the HLA associations seemed to be driven largely by CMV exposure. Correlated functional status among segregating V segments might reflect linkage disequilibrium, but an unknown experimental factor could not be ruled out. In a later genetic analysis, fewer N-insertions in productive TCRs were reported among donors in an Asian-associated ancestry cluster than the approximately 710-donor mean. A later analysis found that HLA-associated TCR beta chains were more clonally expanded and had lower generation probabilities than equally common non-associated chains. Several of the top co-occurrence clusters appeared to be linked to parvovirus B19, influenza, CMV and Epstein-Barr virus, according to a later analysis. Most TCR sequences were observed very rarely across donors, whereas some public TCRs were present in many individuals. A few of the identified cytomegalovirus-associated TCR beta chains were confirmed in vitro to be specific for cytomegalovirus antigens. A later analysis found that TCR association rates varied across HLA loci, with DRB1 alleles showing the most associated TCRs and HLA-C alleles the fewest. The sequencing pipeline was judged likely to have produced a cluster of highly shared sequence variants as a technical artifact.

Receptors were amplified or captured by the immunoSEQ multiplex PCR assay. A mixture of 60 forward primers for TCR Vbeta segments and 13 reverse primers for TCR Jbeta segments was used in the multiplex PCR. The CDR3 region of rearranged TCR beta genes was amplified from genomic DNA with a multiplex PCR assay. Amplified TCR beta libraries were sequenced as 87-base-pair reads on the Illumina HiSeq System. Processing in the source paper ran as follows. In a later analysis, tens of millions of unique TCR beta chains were counted across the 650 to 750 repertoires, and approximately 9.9 million of these chains were shared by at least two donors. A nearest-neighbor algorithm error-corrected the raw reads and collapsed the reads into unique sequences, merging closely related sequences to remove PCR and sequencing errors. To assign V, D and J gene segments, CDR3 sequences were aligned to IMGT reference sequences. For a sequence to be retained, at least a six-nucleotide match to both a V gene segment and a J gene segment was required. A rearrangement was called productive if the CDR3 had no stop codons and remained in frame with V and J, and every other rearrangement was called non-productive. CDR3 was defined according to IMGT convention as the region running from the second conserved V-encoded cysteine to the conserved J-encoded phenylalanine. Sequences without an unambiguous match to a single V gene segment were excluded from the earlier analysis of almost 600 of the donors. An earlier analysis of approximately 590 of the donors classified V segments as functional when productive rearrangements were above 56.7% and as segregating when the standard deviation between donors was above 5%. A statistical classification framework was developed to diagnose cytomegalovirus status using the catalog of TCR beta chain sequences. In a later analysis, V and J genes were assigned by comparing TCR nucleotide sequences against IMGT/GENE-DB human TR gene sequences. The TCRdist pipeline was used in a later analysis to assign CDR3 sequences and most-parsimonious VDJ recombination scenarios. A later analysis defined each TCR beta chain by its CDR3 amino acid sequence plus V-gene family, and excluded reads lacking a unique V-gene family. A later analysis removed roughly 590 highly shared, low-generation-probability nucleotide sequences to deal with suspected cross-contamination and a sequencing artifact. For each public chain, a later analysis derived a clonal expansion index from normalized ranks of inferred template counts within each repertoire. In a later analysis, generation probabilities were computed with a VDJ recombination model fitted to out-of-frame rearrangements, and the resulting probabilities were checked against IGoR. In a later analysis, hypergeometric tests were used to score TCR-TCR, TCR-HLA and TCR-CMV co-occurrence, with a repertoire-size bias correction applied to TCR pairs. To estimate false discovery rates, a later analysis permuted the HLA or CMV assignments 20 times. In a later analysis, co-occurring TCRs were grouped using DBSCAN, with TCRdist sequence similarity added in when clustering inside HLA-allele-positive subsets. Repertoires with fewer than 30,000 or more than 120,000 public chains, plus five repertoires with anomalous nucleotide sharing, were excluded from co-occurrence clustering. Drawn from immuneACCESS, this table holds only the in-frame rearrangements with V and J called that TCRdb kept. Clones are partly lost; checked studies trace under half to an unresolved V gene and leave the rest unexplained. D and trimming come from the DNA, and the V and J calls and clone size come from that table. The sample table contains some 160,000 clones; only one count was recorded for 65% to 85% of them. Clones ranked in the top ten supply under 2% of the sample.

The cohort comprised 710 or so healthy bone marrow donors. Cohort members were all nominally healthy when sampled, although unrecorded immune exposures were likely present. The donor tested CMV seronegative and was one of the 352 seronegative cohort members. A peripheral blood sample was provided by each donor, and peripheral blood mononuclear cells were used for TCR beta sequencing. Genomic DNA was extracted from the blood cell samples with the Qiagen DNeasy Blood Extraction Kit. The CDR3 runs 15 amino acids, cysteine and phenylalanine included. CDR3 DNA is the only sequence kept; it has 45 bases, read in frame from the first base. V lost 2 bases and J lost 0 bases; the stretch between them is 8 bases long. In the germline V gene (reference sequence), CDR1 corresponds to MNHEY and CDR2 to SMNVEV. Worth noting for this clone: This receptor's antigen is unknown. No quality values exist for individual bases; no much larger clone is one base distant.

The sequencing input was PBMCs. This clonotype was obtained from a woman aged 18-29 years in good health and CMV-seronegative. The V and J segments used are TRBV27 and TRBJ1-3; TRBD1 is a weak D gene call, 6 bases matching. The nucleotides read TGTGCCAGCAGTTTAGGGGGCTCCTCTGGAAACACCATATATTTT. Translation gives CASSLGGSSGNTIYF.